The present TCR beta chain was sequenced within a study of T cell changes during pregnancy in multiple sclerosis (dated by TCRdb to 2018 to 2020). About the full investigation: In women with multiple sclerosis, the researchers looked at how the T cell repertoire shifted as pregnancy progressed.

Comment on this clone: Its antigen target is currently unknown. Base-call qualities are not available, and no considerably larger clone is one nucleotide away.

Library construction relied on the immunoSEQ multiplex PCR assay. Imported from immuneACCESS, the table was reduced by TCRdb to in-frame sequences with V and J called. These copies leave out some clones; in studies compared against another copy, an unresolved V gene accounts for under half, and the cause of the remainder is not known. This sample is represented by roughly 57,000 clones; about 89% of them were singletons. The ten largest account for 2% to 3% of the sample. The germline V gene supplies CDR1 SGHDT and CDR2 YYEEEE. From the cysteine through the phenylalanine, the CDR3 covers 15 amino acids. Only the CDR3 region is kept as DNA, spanning 45 bases read in frame from base 1. V sheds 4 bases and J sheds 6 bases, leaving 19 bases between their ends.

The receptor chain draws on TRBV5-6 and TRBJ1-1, with the D segment identity uncertain. The TCR was taken from a female donor with multiple sclerosis, enrolled in a pregnancy study. Sequenced here: peripheral blood, sampled in the first trimester of pregnancy. CDR3 protein: CASSTRMSAQAEAFF. DNA sequence: TGTGCCAGCAGCACCCGGATGTCGGCCCAGGCTGAAGCTTTCTTT. Reference TRBV5-6 and TRBJ1-1 genes cover what lies past the CDR3, so the full variable domain is DAGVTQSPTHLIKTRGQQVTLRCSPKSGHDTVSWYQQALGQGPQFIFQYYEEEERQRGNFPDRFSGHQFPNYSSELNVNALLLGDSALYLCASSTRMSAQAEAFFGQGTRLTVV.